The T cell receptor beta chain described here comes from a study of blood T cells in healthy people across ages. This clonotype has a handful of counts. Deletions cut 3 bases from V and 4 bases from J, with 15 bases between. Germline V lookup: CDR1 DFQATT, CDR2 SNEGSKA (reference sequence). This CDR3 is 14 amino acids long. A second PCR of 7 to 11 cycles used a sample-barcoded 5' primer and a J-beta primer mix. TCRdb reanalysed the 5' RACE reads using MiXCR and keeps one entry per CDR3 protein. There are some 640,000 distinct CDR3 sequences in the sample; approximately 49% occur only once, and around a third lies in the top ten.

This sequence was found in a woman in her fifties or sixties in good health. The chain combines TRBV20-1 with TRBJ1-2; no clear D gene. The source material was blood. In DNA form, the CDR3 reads TGCAGTGCTAGCAACCGCAGAGAATTCTATGGCTACACCTTC. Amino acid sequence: CSASNRREFYGYTF.